The present T cell receptor beta chain was sequenced within a study of cytomegalovirus exposure and HLA in healthy donors. The J segment lost 4 bases and the V segment lost 3 bases, leaving 10 bases of the junction unmatched. Germline lookup yields CDR1 MNHEY and CDR2 SVGAGI. The CDR3 is 16 amino acids. A word on this clone: Its matching antigen is unknown.

Primers: 60 Vbeta forward and 13 Jbeta reverse. In the source study's methods: Later, 80 million or so unique TCR beta chains were counted in an analysis, and approximately 10 million of them were shared. Generated by immunoSEQ multiplex PCR, the TCRdb table keeps only in-frame clones and is missing some. Clone size and V and J calls were adopted from that table, with D and trimming inferred from the DNA. Counted here are some 160,000 clones, almost 80% occurring once; the ten biggest clones make up 1.7%. Study conclusions and caveats: Within a later analysis, the majority of CMV-associated TCR beta chains appeared HLA-restricted. Most TCR sequences proved rare, with some public TCRs found in many donors.

The chain combines TRBV6-5 with TRBJ1-2, with TRBD1 identical over 8 bases. The sequence came from a woman younger than 45 in good health and CMV-seronegative. The sample was PBMCs. The CDR3: CASSYSNQDRAYGYTF. In DNA, the CDR3 is TGTGCCAGCAGTTATTCGAATCAGGACAGGGCCTATGGCTACACCTTC.